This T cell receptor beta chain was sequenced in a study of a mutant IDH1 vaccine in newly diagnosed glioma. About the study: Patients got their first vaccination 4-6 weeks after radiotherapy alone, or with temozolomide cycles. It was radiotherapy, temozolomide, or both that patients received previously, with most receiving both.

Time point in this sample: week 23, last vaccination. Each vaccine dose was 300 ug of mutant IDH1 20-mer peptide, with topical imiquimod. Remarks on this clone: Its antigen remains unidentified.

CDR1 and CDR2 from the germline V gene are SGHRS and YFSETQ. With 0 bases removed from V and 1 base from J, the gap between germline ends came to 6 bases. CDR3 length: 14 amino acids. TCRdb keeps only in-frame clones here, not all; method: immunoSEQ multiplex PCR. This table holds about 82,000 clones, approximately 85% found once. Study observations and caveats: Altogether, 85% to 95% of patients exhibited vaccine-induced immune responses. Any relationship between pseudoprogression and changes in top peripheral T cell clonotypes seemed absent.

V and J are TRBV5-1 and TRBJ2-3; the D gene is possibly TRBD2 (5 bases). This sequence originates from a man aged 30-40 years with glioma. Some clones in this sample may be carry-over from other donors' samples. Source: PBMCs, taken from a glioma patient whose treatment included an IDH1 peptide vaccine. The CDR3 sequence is CASSLGTRTDTQYF. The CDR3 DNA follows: TGCGCCAGCAGCTTGGGGACTCGCACAGATACGCAGTATTTT.